The rows below give T cell receptor beta chains drawn from one sample of a study of CD8 T cells in Susac syndrome. TCRdb reanalysed the immunoSEQ multiplex PCR reads using MiXCR and keeps one entry per CDR3 protein. The sample lists around 80,000 distinct CDR3 sequences, approximately 94% seen once, with over 0.45% in the top ten. Sequencing input: CD8+ T cells from PBMCs. The receptors originated from a human donor with Susac syndrome. Both conserved end residues are part of each CDR3. A D gene is named only where the DNA matches it firmly. Not all rows give a size; the values are once, few, many and, for expanded clones, a class.

>TRBV4-3|.|TRBJ2-1|TRBD2
CASSQDSGGSYNEQFF
TGCGCCAGCAGCCAAGATTCGGGGGGCTCCTACAATGAGCAGTTCTTC
>TRBV25-1|.|TRBJ2-7|.
CASSELLDEQYF
TGTGCCAGCAGTGAACTGCTGGACGAGCAGTACTTC
>TRBV2|once|TRBJ2-3|TRBD2
CASSDPTSGGRNTQYF
TGTGCCAGCAGTGATCCGACTAGCGGGGGGCGTAATACGCAGTATTTT
>TRBV14|.|TRBJ2-1|TRBD2
CASGGLAGPYNEQFF
TGTGCCAGCGGTGGACTAGCGGGGCCCTACAATGAGCAGTTCTTC
>TRBV3-1|.|TRBJ1-5|.
CASSPGELINQPQHF
TGTGCCAGCAGCCCCGGGGAGCTGATCAATCAGCCCCAGCATTTT
>TRBV13|.|TRBJ2-1|.
CASSPTENEQFF
TGTGCCAGCAGCCCGACCGAGAATGAGCAGTTCTTC
>TRBV20-1|.|TRBJ2-1|.
CSAPRWDFNNEQFF
TGCAGTGCTCCCAGGTGGGACTTCAACAATGAGCAGTTCTTC
>TRBV9|.|TRBJ2-6|.
CASSVGIEIEVLTF
TGTGCCAGCAGCGTAGGAATTGAGATAGAGGTCCTGACTTTC
>TRBV27|.|TRBJ2-1|TRBD1
CASRGGDRGFNEQFF
TGTGCCAGCAGGGGAGGGGACAGGGGGTTCAATGAGCAGTTCTTC
>TRBV20-1|once|TRBJ1-1|.
CSARGPAVVENTEAFF
TGCAGTGCTAGAGGCCCCGCGGTAGTGGAGAACACTGAAGCTTTCTTT
>TRBV7-9|once|TRBJ1-3|.
CATPWGVGNTIYF
TGTGCCACCCCCTGGGGGGTTGGAAACACCATATATTTT
>TRBV12-3/TRBV12-4|.|TRBJ2-7|TRBD1
CASSPPGGQGPYEQYF
TGTGCCAGCAGTCCCCCTGGGGGACAGGGTCCCTACGAGCAGTACTTC
>TRBV14|.|TRBJ2-4|.
CASSPGSKNIQYF
TGTGCCAGCAGCCCGGGGTCCAAAAACATTCAGTACTTC
>TRBV20-1|.|TRBJ2-7|TRBD1
CSARDLIQGEMGEQYF
TGCAGTGCTAGAGATCTCATCCAGGGGGAAATGGGCGAGCAGTACTTC
>TRBV7-9|.|TRBJ2-3|.
CASSSIGRTDTQYF
TGTGCCAGCAGCTCCATAGGACGCACAGATACGCAGTATTTT
>TRBV7-9|.|TRBJ2-4|.
CASSSGVAKNIQYF
TGTGCCAGCAGCTCAGGGGTAGCCAAAAACATTCAGTACTTC
>TRBV14|.|TRBJ2-7|TRBD2
CASSQPRGGFYEQYF
TGTGCCAGCAGCCAACCGCGGGGGGGCTTCTACGAGCAGTACTTC
>TRBV2|.|TRBJ2-7|.
CASKGRGQQYF
TGTGCCAGCAAGGGCAGGGGACAGCAGTACTTC
>TRBV19|.|TRBJ1-5|TRBD1
CASSPDRVMEPQHF
TGTGCCAGTAGTCCCGACAGGGTAATGGAGCCCCAGCATTTT
>TRBV28|once|TRBJ1-3|.
CASSLGFGDGRNGNTIYF
TGTGCCAGCAGTCTAGGCTTCGGGGACGGACGGAATGGAAACACCATATATTTT
>TRBV6-5|.|TRBJ2-5|TRBD1
CASMPGGEGQETQYF
TGTGCCAGCATGCCAGGGGGCGAGGGTCAAGAGACCCAGTACTTC
>TRBV6-5|.|TRBJ2-1|TRBD1
CASGLTPGQGNNEQFF
TGTGCCAGCGGCTTAACTCCGGGACAGGGTAACAATGAGCAGTTCTTC
>TRBV15|.|TRBJ2-7|.
CATSRDRAGSYEQYF
TGTGCCACCAGCAGAGATCGGGCAGGCTCCTACGAGCAGTACTTC
>TRBV12-3/TRBV12-4|.|TRBJ2-7|TRBD1
CASSDRGDEQYF
TGTGCCAGCAGCGACAGGGGGGACGAGCAGTACTTC
>TRBV7-9|.|TRBJ2-5|.
CASSYARQQETQYF
TGTGCCAGCAGCTACGCAAGGCAGCAAGAGACCCAGTACTTC
>TRBV15|.|TRBJ2-1|.
CATSPGDEQFF
TGTGCCACCAGCCCCGGGGATGAGCAGTTCTTC